This T cell receptor beta chain came from a study of T cells expressing NK-cell markers. Study-level information: Sorted CD3+CD56+NKG2C+, CD3+CD56+NKG2C- and CD3+CD56-NKG2C+ T cells provided the TCR beta repertoires.

The CDR3 covers 17 residues. CDR1 is MNHNY, CDR2 SVGAGI, per germline (reference sequence). Production of TCR beta cDNA relied on 5'RACE template switching with UMIs. After re-calling the 5' RACE reads, TCRdb lists one entry per CDR3 protein, DNA absent. The repertoire shows about 150,000 distinct CDR3 sequences; the top ten hold more than 35%. Study observations and caveats: Dominant NKG2C+ clonotypes made up roughly 1.0-8% of CD8+ T cells in roughly six donors. The CD3+CD56-NKG2C+ fraction of a handful of donors was also led by these clonotypes.

Concerning this clonotype itself: No antigen is known for it.

This clonotype was sampled from a woman aged 45-59 years in good health. Material: blood T cells: a sorted CD56 or NKG2C T cell subset, CD4+ or CD8+ T cells, or bulk PBMC T cells (not recorded which). The rearrangement uses TRBV6-6 and TRBJ2-1. The CDR3 reads CASSSFESGSAYNEQFF.